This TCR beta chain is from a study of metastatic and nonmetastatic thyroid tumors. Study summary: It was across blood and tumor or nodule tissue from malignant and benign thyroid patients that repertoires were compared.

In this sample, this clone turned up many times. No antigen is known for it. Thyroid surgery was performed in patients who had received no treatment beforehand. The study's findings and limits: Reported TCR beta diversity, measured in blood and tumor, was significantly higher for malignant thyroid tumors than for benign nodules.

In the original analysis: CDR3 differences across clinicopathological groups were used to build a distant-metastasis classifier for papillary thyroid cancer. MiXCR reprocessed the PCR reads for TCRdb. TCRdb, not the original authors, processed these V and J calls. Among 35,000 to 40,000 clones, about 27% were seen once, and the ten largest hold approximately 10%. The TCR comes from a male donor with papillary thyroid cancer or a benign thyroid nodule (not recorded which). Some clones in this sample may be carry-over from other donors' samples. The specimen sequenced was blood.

CDR3 nucleotide sequence: TGTGCCAGCAGCCCCTCTCGTTGGACTAGCAATGAGCAGTTCTTC. As protein: CASSPSRWTSNEQFF. This chain links TRBV14 with TRBJ2-1; 7 bases fit TRBD2. Losses at the gene ends were 4 bases for V and 6 bases for J; bases not matched to a gene: 9. Germline V gives CDR1 SGHDN, CDR2 FVKESK. This CDR3 region has 15 residues.